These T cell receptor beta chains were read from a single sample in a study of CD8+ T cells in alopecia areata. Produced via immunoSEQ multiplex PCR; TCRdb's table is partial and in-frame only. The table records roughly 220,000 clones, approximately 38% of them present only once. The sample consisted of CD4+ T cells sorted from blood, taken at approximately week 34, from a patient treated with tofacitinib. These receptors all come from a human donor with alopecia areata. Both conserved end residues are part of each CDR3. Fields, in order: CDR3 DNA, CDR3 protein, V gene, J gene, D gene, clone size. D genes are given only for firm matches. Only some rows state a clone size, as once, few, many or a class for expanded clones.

DNA: TGTGCCAGCAGCTCCCCCGGGATGAACACTGAAGCTTTCTTT; CDR3: CASSSPGMNTEAFF; V: TRBV14; J: TRBJ1-1; D: -; size: many
DNA: TGTGCCAGCAGTCCGAATTTGCGGGAGACCCAGTACTTC; CDR3: CASSPNLRETQYF; V: TRBV6-1; J: TRBJ2-5; D: -; size: -
DNA: TGCGCCAGCAGCCAAGGAGGACAGTCACTAGCCAAAAACATTCAGTACTTC; CDR3: CASSQGGQSLAKNIQYF; V: TRBV4-1; J: TRBJ2-4; D: -; size: many
DNA: TGTGCCAGCAGCCTTACCGGGTCAGGGATCTACGAGCAGTACTTC; CDR3: CASSLTGSGIYEQYF; V: TRBV11-2; J: TRBJ2-7; D: -; size: many
DNA: TGTGCCAGCAGCCTCCGACAGAGCACAGATACGCAGTATTTT; CDR3: CASSLRQSTDTQYF; V: TRBV7-2; J: TRBJ2-3; D: -; size: -
DNA: TGCAGCGTTGAAGCGGACTACGAGCAGTACTTC; CDR3: CSVEADYEQYF; V: TRBV29-1; J: TRBJ2-7; D: -; size: few
DNA: TGTGCCAGCAGTTACGGGGGAAAGAGCAATGGCTACACCTTC; CDR3: CASSYGGKSNGYTF; V: TRBV6-5; J: TRBJ1-2; D: -; size: few
DNA: TGTGCCAGCAGCCCCTCGGGACAGGCCTACGAGCAGTACTTC; CDR3: CASSPSGQAYEQYF; V: TRBV7-8; J: TRBJ2-7; D: TRBD1; size: -
DNA: TGTGCCAGTAGCCCCGGGACGGGGAATCAGCCCCAGCATTTT; CDR3: CASSPGTGNQPQHF; V: TRBV19; J: TRBJ1-5; D: -; size: few
DNA: TGTGCCAGCAGTCAAAGGGGCACTGAAGCTTTCTTT; CDR3: CASSQRGTEAFF; V: TRBV6-5; J: TRBJ1-1; D: -; size: few
DNA: TGTGCCTGGATCCGGTGGTCAGAGCAGTACTTC; CDR3: CAWIRWSEQYF; V: TRBV30; J: TRBJ2-7; D: -; size: once
DNA: TGCGCCAGCAGCCAAGATACGGCCAGGGGAACTGAAGCTTTCTTT; CDR3: CASSQDTARGTEAFF; V: TRBV4-1; J: TRBJ1-1; D: -; size: -
DNA: TGTGCCAGCAGCTATGACAGGGGAAAAAACTTC; CDR3: CASSYDRGKNF; V: TRBV7-8; J: TRBJ2-5; D: TRBD1; size: few
DNA: TGTGCCAGCTCGTACTCCTACGAGCAGTACTTC; CDR3: CASSYSYEQYF; V: TRBV18; J: TRBJ2-7; D: -; size: few
DNA: TGTGCCAGTAGTATGGGGGTTTCTGGGGCCAACGTCCTGACTTTC; CDR3: CASSMGVSGANVLTF; V: TRBV19; J: TRBJ2-6; D: -; size: -
DNA: TGTGCCAGCAGCCTACAGGGGTCTAGCACAGATACGCAGTATTTT; CDR3: CASSLQGSSTDTQYF; V: TRBV2; J: TRBJ2-3; D: TRBD1; size: -
DNA: TGTGCCAGCAGCGTAGCTCCGGGGGAGGGCGGGGAGCTGTTTTTT; CDR3: CASSVAPGEGGELFF; V: TRBV9; J: TRBJ2-2; D: TRBD2; size: -
DNA: TGCGCCAGCAGGGAGTTCGGGACAGGGGCAGAGACCCAGTACTTC; CDR3: CASREFGTGAETQYF; V: TRBV5-1; J: TRBJ2-5; D: TRBD1; size: -
DNA: TGTGCCATCACGACCGTAGATACGCAGTATTTT; CDR3: CAITTVDTQYF; V: TRBV7-9; J: TRBJ2-3; D: -; size: -
DNA: TGTGCCAGCAGCTTTGGACAGGGCACTGAAGCTTTCTTT; CDR3: CASSFGQGTEAFF; V: TRBV7-9; J: TRBJ1-1; D: TRBD1; size: -
DNA: TGCGCCAGCAGCTTGGGGCAGCCTTATGGGGAGACCCAGTACTTC; CDR3: CASSLGQPYGETQYF; V: TRBV5-1; J: TRBJ2-5; D: -; size: -
DNA: TGTGCCAGCAGCCGTCCTCCGGGACACCAACTGTTTTTT; CDR3: CASSRPPGHQLFF; V: TRBV6-5; J: TRBJ1-4; D: -; size: -
DNA: TGTGCCAGCAGTTACCACCGCGGGAGTGCAGATACGCAGTATTTT; CDR3: CASSYHRGSADTQYF; V: TRBV6-5; J: TRBJ2-3; D: TRBD2; size: -
DNA: TGTGCCACCAGCAGAGATCGAGGACAGGGACCCCCGGCCAACGTCCTGACTTTC; CDR3: CATSRDRGQGPPANVLTF; V: TRBV15; J: TRBJ2-6; D: TRBD1; size: -
DNA: TGTGCCAGCAGCTTAGTAGACAATGAGCAGTTCTTC; CDR3: CASSLVDNEQFF; V: TRBV7-9; J: TRBJ2-1; D: -; size: few
DNA: TGTGCCTGGAGCGCTAGCACAGATACGCAGTATTTT; CDR3: CAWSASTDTQYF; V: TRBV30; J: TRBJ2-3; D: -; size: once
DNA: TGTGCCAGCAGTGAGGACAGATTCTATGGCTACACCTTC; CDR3: CASSEDRFYGYTF; V: TRBV2; J: TRBJ1-2; D: -; size: -
DNA: TGCGCCAGCAGCTTGACTAGCGGACCCACCGGGGAGCTGTTTTTT; CDR3: CASSLTSGPTGELFF; V: TRBV5-1; J: TRBJ2-2; D: TRBD2; size: -